This record covers a single T cell receptor (beta chain). The clone's antigen remains unknown. Per-base quality was not reported, and no clone a single base away is much larger than it. CDR1 and CDR2, looked up from the germline V gene, are SGHRS and YFSETQ. The CDR3 covers 15 residues, taking in both the cysteine and the phenylalanine. Kept here is only the CDR3 DNA, which spans 45 bases and is read in frame from base 1. V ends up 6 bases short and J 12 bases short, with an unmatched junction base count of 14. The protocol used for the library was the immunoSEQ multiplex PCR assay. For the multiplex PCR, a mixture combining 60 forward primers for TCR Vbeta segments and 13 reverse primers for TCR Jbeta segments was used. The CDR3 region of rearranged TCR beta genes was amplified from genomic DNA by a multiplex PCR assay. The Illumina HiSeq System was used to sequence the amplified TCR beta libraries as 87-base-pair reads. On the study's bioinformatics: A later analysis tallied 70 million to 100 million unique TCR beta chains across the 700 or so repertoires, and around 9.9 million of those chains were shared by two or more donors. Raw reads were error-corrected and collapsed into unique sequences by a nearest-neighbor algorithm in which closely related sequences were merged to remove PCR and sequencing errors. To assign V, D and J gene segments, CDR3 sequences were aligned to IMGT reference sequences. For a sequence to be retained, a match of at least six nucleotides to both a V gene segment and a J gene segment was required. Rearrangements were called productive when the CDR3 lacked stop codons and stayed in frame with V and J; all others were non-productive. Following IMGT convention, CDR3 was defined as the stretch from the second conserved V-encoded cysteine up to the conserved J-encoded phenylalanine. The earlier analysis of about 610 of the donors excluded any sequence lacking an unambiguous match to a single V gene segment. An earlier analysis of around 600 of the donors classified V segments as functional when productive rearrangements were above 56.7% and as segregating when the standard deviation between donors was above 5%. A statistical classification framework was built to diagnose cytomegalovirus status from the catalog of TCR beta chain sequences. In a later analysis, TCR nucleotide sequences were compared against IMGT/GENE-DB human TR gene sequences so that V and J genes could be assigned. A later analysis assigned CDR3 sequences and most-parsimonious VDJ recombination scenarios with the TCRdist pipeline. In a later analysis, each TCR beta chain was defined by its CDR3 amino acid sequence together with its V-gene family, and reads without a unique V-gene family were excluded. To address suspected cross-contamination and a sequencing artifact, a later analysis removed roughly 580 highly shared, low-generation-probability nucleotide sequences. A later analysis calculated a clonal expansion index for each public chain from normalized within-repertoire ranks of inferred template counts. In a later analysis, generation probabilities were computed with a VDJ recombination model fitted to out-of-frame rearrangements, and the resulting probabilities were checked against IGoR. In a later analysis, hypergeometric tests were used to score TCR-TCR, TCR-HLA and TCR-CMV co-occurrence, with a repertoire-size bias correction applied to TCR pairs. To estimate false discovery rates, a later analysis permuted the HLA or CMV assignments 20 times. In a later analysis, co-occurring TCRs were grouped using DBSCAN, with TCRdist sequence similarity added in when clustering inside HLA-allele-positive subsets. Repertoires with fewer than 30,000 or more than 120,000 public chains, plus five repertoires with anomalous nucleotide sharing, were excluded from co-occurrence clustering. Drawn from immuneACCESS, this table holds only the in-frame rearrangements with V and J called that TCRdb kept. Clones are partly lost; checked studies trace under half to an unresolved V gene and leave the rest unexplained. V, J and clone size are those of that table, while D and trimming were read from the DNA. The sample includes some 70,000 clones, with 75% to 80% observed a single time. 2.5% to 3.5% of the sample comes from the top ten.

This sample was taken from a study of cytomegalovirus exposure and HLA in healthy donors (dated by TCRdb to the late 2010s). Background for the entire study: An earlier analysis of more than 550 of the donors reported 276 Gb of sequence data and 100 million to 120 million unique TCR beta sequences obtained from about 170 million T cells. In addition to the first cohort of about 650 subjects, a separate validation cohort of under 150 different subjects was used. The number of donors typed differed by locus, with roughly 629-640 for A, B, C, DRB1 and DQB1, 522 for DQA1, 606 for DPA1, and some 450 for DPB1. Rather than drawing on any new phenotypic data, the later analysis identified candidate immune exposures from TCR beta sequences and the way those sequences occurred across donors. In an earlier analysis of 587 of the donors, high-throughput TCR beta sequencing was used to judge whether each TCR beta V gene segment behaved as functional or pseudogenic. A later genetic analysis used genome-wide SNP genotypes for about 65% of the 666 donors, treating that subset as a discovery cohort. The aim of the study was to test whether cataloging public T cell receptors could identify signatures of past pathogen exposure. A later analysis re-examined previously published TCR beta repertoires from more than 600 donors and added high-resolution HLA genotyping to investigate patterns of TCR occurrence. HLA typing covered class I and class II loci at four-digit resolution. Among the 398 genotyped donors, around 79% belonged to the genetic ancestry cluster associated with self-reported Caucasian donors. Roughly 300 gigabases of sequencing data and 70 million to 100 million unique TCR sequences made up an early release that covered under 750 HLA-typed donors. The study used immunosequencing to profile the T cell repertoires of 666 subjects and linked those repertoires to cytomegalovirus serostatus. Donor age, sex, ethnicity and CMV serostatus were collected together with the repertoire data. Among several hundred genotyped donors of the cohort, an average of around 250,000 unique TCR beta nucleotide sequences was sequenced per donor, of which roughly 17% were non-productive. Four or five DR-DQ haplotypes were handled as single units for association and clustering because linkage in the cohort was strong. High-throughput TCR immunosequencing, statistical association of individual TCRs with disease status, and machine learning were combined to predict cytomegalovirus infection status. Every repertoire in the discovery cohort had been generated on one and the same sequencing platform.

The cohort consisted of 666 healthy bone marrow donors. Cohort members were all nominally healthy when sampled, although unrecorded immune exposures were likely present. The donor tested CMV seronegative and was one of the 352 seronegative cohort members. Each donor provided a peripheral blood sample, and peripheral blood mononuclear cells were used for TCR beta sequencing. The Qiagen DNeasy Blood Extraction Kit was used to extract genomic DNA from the blood cell samples. What the research found in general, with its limitations: According to a later analysis, parvovirus B19, influenza, CMV and Epstein-Barr virus appeared linked to several top co-occurrence clusters. A cluster of highly shared sequence variants was judged likely to be a technical artifact of the sequencing pipeline. In an earlier analysis of some 500 of the donors, most TCR beta V segments appeared in productive rearrangements about 90% or about 30% of the time, broadly matching IMGT annotations. In a later analysis, most CMV-associated TCR beta chains were found to appear HLA-restricted, with HLA associations seemingly driven largely by CMV exposure. Correlated functional status among segregating V segments might reflect linkage disequilibrium, but an unknown experimental factor could not be ruled out. For the cohort, immune exposure information was limited to CMV serostatus. In this cohort, only TCR beta chains were sequenced, and detectable features were limited by the absence of alpha or paired-chain data. Roughly uniform sequencing depth across donors was assumed in presence/absence analyses, although this assumption may not hold. Because counts were too low, some 16 rarely observed V segments, including chromosome 9 orphons, were excluded from the earlier analysis of several hundred of the donors. In a later analysis, HLA-associated TCR beta chains were found to be more clonally expanded and to have lower generation probabilities than equally common non-associated chains. At a false discovery rate of 0.05, a later analysis linked under 20,000 TCR beta sequences to specific HLA alleles. Because HLA typing was unavailable for some donors at each locus, only the typed subset was used in association tests. The study gave a list of 150 to 200 TCR beta chains associated with cytomegalovirus. Some IMGT-functional V segments, including TRBV6-2 and TRBV6-3, could not be distinguished by the 87-base-pair reads and were therefore excluded. A later genetic analysis associated a missense DCLRE1C variant with V-gene and J-gene trimming of TCR beta chains, and an independent cohort replicated the association. A few of the identified cytomegalovirus-associated TCR beta chains were confirmed in vitro to be specific for cytomegalovirus antigens. A further reported finding was that TCR beta sequences accurately predicted the HLA-A and HLA-B alleles for most subjects in the first cohort. In a later genetic analysis, fewer N-insertions in productive TCRs were reported among donors in an Asian-associated ancestry cluster than the roughly 700-donor mean. Most TCR sequences were observed very rarely across donors, whereas some public TCRs were present in many individuals. It was suggested by the authors that the approach could potentially be generalized to other disease states and immunological phenotypes. Assigning TCR associations to individual alleles was difficult when HLA alleles, especially DR and DQ, strongly co-occurred. The classifier was reported to diagnose cytomegalovirus status with high specificity and sensitivity in both the original and validation cohorts. According to a later analysis, TCR association rates differed among HLA loci, with DRB1 alleles showing the most associated TCRs and HLA-C alleles showing the fewest.

The TCR sequence derives from a man younger than 30 in good health and CMV-seronegative. The rearrangement joined TRBV5-1 to TRBJ2-1, and TRBD2 aligns with 11 junction nucleotides. Input material: PBMCs. CDR3 sequence: CASTLTSGGRGGQFF. The DNA is as follows: TGCGCCAGCACCCTAACTAGCGGGGGACGTGGAGGGCAGTTCTTC.